One sample yielded the 10 T cell receptor beta chains listed below, sequenced in a study of T-cell memory formation after mild COVID-19 (dated by TCRdb to about 2021). Library creation used 5' RACE. Sequencing relied on an Illumina NovaSeq 6000. Clones were called with MiXCR by TCRdb after fastp trimmed the public reads at Q25, and only in-frame beta chains were retained. Each CDR3 protein gets just one entry, which takes the most common genes and DNA from the rows behind it. A total of about 470,000 distinct CDR3 sequences appear in this sample, approximately 23% of them only once. 9.5% to 15% of the sample is held by the ten biggest clonotypes. The sequenced sample was PBMCs or a T cell subset sorted from them (not recorded which). These receptors all come from an adult woman who had mild COVID-19 (a few samples of this study predate the infection). The sample titles of this study are shuffled in the database, so cell type and time point are left out; the donor was told from shared clones.

This rearrangement joins TRBV4-1 to TRBJ2-1, with 8 bases matching TRBD1. The CDR3 runs 15 residues. V gave up 0 bases and J gave up 9 bases; unmatched junction bases: 7. Germline CDR1 is MGHRA and CDR2 is YSYEKL. CDR3 coding DNA: TGCGCCAGCAGCCAAGAGTGGGGACAGGTTACTGAGCAGTTCTTC. Its translation is CASSQEWGQVTEQFF.

The rearrangement joins TRBV5-1 to TRBJ2-1, with D unclear. Germline-derived CDR1 and CDR2 are SGHRS and YFSETQ. This CDR3 is built from 17 residues. The V end lost 4 bases, the J end lost 1 base, and 18 bases lay between the germline ends. CDR3 sequence: CASSEVVGILSYNEQFF. The CDR3, as DNA: TGCGCCAGCAGCGAGGTGGTTGGGATTTTGTCCTACAATGAGCAGTTCTTC. Looking up the rest from reference TRBV5-1 and TRBJ2-1 gives the full variable domain: KAGVTQTPRYLIKTRGQQVTLSCSPISGHRSVSWYQQTPGQGLQFLFEYFSETQRNKGNFPGRFSGRQFSNSRSEMNVSTLELGDSALYLCASSEVVGILSYNEQFFGPGTRLTVL.

The V gene is TRBV2, the J gene TRBJ1-4; possibly TRBD1 for D (5 bases). The CDR3 consists of 18 residues. Trimming pared 3 bases from V and 0 bases from J, leaving 17 bases between. Germline lookup yields CDR1 SNHLY and CDR2 FYNNEI. The CDR3 coding sequence is TGTGCCAGCAGTGATTCGTTCGGGGCTAAAGCAACTAATGAAAAACTGTTTTTT. Residues: CASSDSFGAKATNEKLFF.

This clonotype occurred a few times. This sequence joins TRBV7-9 and TRBJ1-1; D is possibly TRBD1 (5 bases). CDR3 length: 17 amino acids. The V gene lost 5 bases and the J gene lost 1 base, with 20 bases spanning the gap. Germline V CDR1 and CDR2: SEHNR, FQNEAQ (reference sequence). The DNA of the CDR3 is TGTGCCAGCAGCACCCGGGGTTCCGGGACGGGGAACACTGAAGCTTTCTTT. Translated: CASSTRGSGTGNTEAFF.

This rearrangement joins TRBV20-1 to TRBJ1-6, with D possibly TRBD1 on 5 matching bases. CDR1 is DFQATT, CDR2 SNEGSKA, per germline (reference sequence). The CDR3 runs to 15 residues. With 0 bases removed from V and 8 bases from J, the gap between germline ends came to 14 bases. Here the CDR3 DNA reads TGCAGTGCTAGAGATAAAGGGGTCTTCCATTCACCCCTCCACTTT. Its protein is CSARDKGVFHSPLHF.

The rearrangement links TRBV20-1 to TRBJ2-1, with D possibly matching TRBD2 (5 bases). V dropped 0 bases and J dropped 0 bases, with 9 bases sitting between them. Germline CDR1 DFQATT, CDR2 SNEGSKA (reference sequence). The CDR3 runs to 15 residues. The CDR3 is CSARDAGYSYNEQFF. CDR3 DNA: TGCAGTGCTAGAGACGCGGGTTACTCCTACAATGAGCAGTTCTTC.

This clonotype has just a few counts. The chain is built from TRBV11-1 and TRBJ2-1; D ambiguous. This CDR3 comprises 14 residues. The germline V gene encodes CDR1 SGHAT and CDR2 FQDESV (reference sequence). V shed 5 bases and J shed 7 bases, with 15 bases lying between them. CDR3: CASSPDLLGNEQFF. CDR3 sequence (DNA): TGTGCCAGCAGCCCCGACTTGCTGGGGAATGAGCAGTTCTTC.

This clonotype was detected many times. V usage is TRBV10-3 and J usage is TRBJ2-2; a weak D match, TRBD1 (6 bases). The CDR3 is 15 amino acids. Germline CDR1 ENHRY, CDR2 SYGVKD. V was shortened by 4 bases and J by 7 bases, with 16 bases between the two germline ends. The CDR3 here is CAISGRDTLGGELFF. In nucleotides, the CDR3 is TGTGCCATCAGTGGTAGGGACACCCTCGGCGGGGAGCTGTTTTTT.

V and J are TRBV7-6 and TRBJ1-5, with a weak D call TRBD1 (6 bases). Germline values: CDR1 SGHVS, CDR2 FNYEAQ. CDR3 size: 11 residues. CDR3 nucleotide sequence: TGTGAACAGGGAAACAATCAGCCCCAGCATTTT. It yields the protein CEQGNNQPQHF.

This clonotype occurred a few times. This rearrangement joins TRBV24-1 to TRBJ2-2; D perhaps matches TRBD2 (5 bases). The V and J ends lost 12 bases and 4 bases respectively, with 14 bases between them. This CDR3 has 13 amino acids. CDR1 KGHDR and CDR2 SFDVKD come from the germline V gene. The chain's CDR3 is CAASGDPTGELFF. The CDR3 bases are TGTGCCGCGAGCGGAGATCCCACCGGGGAGCTGTTTTTT.